The sequence of this T cell receptor (beta chain) was determined in a study of CD8 T cells in acute hepatitis C reinfection. Study-wide findings and caveats: Preferential TRBV04 and TRBV06 usage appeared in all groups and was not explained by the naive pool.

The V and J ends lost 5 bases and 8 bases, in that order; junction bases with no gene match: 23. The germline V gene encodes CDR1 SGHTA and CDR2 FQGTGA. The CDR3 has 19 amino acids. As for time point: naive CD8 control sorted from an acute-time-point sample. People who inject drugs in the Montreal Hepatitis C Cohort were donors. Using immunoSEQ multiplex PCR, the repertoire was profiled, and TCRdb retains in-frame clones only, with some absent. In the table there are 30,000 to 45,000 clones, roughly 85% of which are singletons. Comments on this clone: Its antigen remains unidentified.

The sequence was obtained from a woman between 18 and 30 years old who spontaneously cleared hepatitis C infection. This chain links TRBV7-3 with TRBJ2-1, with TRBD2 identical over 8 bases. The sample comprised naive CD8+ T cells from PBMCs. CDR3 protein: CASSHAPGISHYSGDEQFF. DNA for the CDR3: TGTGCCAGCAGCCACGCACCGGGAATTTCCCACTATAGCGGGGATGAGCAGTTCTTC.